This T cell receptor (beta chain) stems from a study of Graves' ophthalmopathy and Graves' hyperthyroidism. Trimming took 6 bases from V and 5 from J; bases not matched to a gene: 13. This CDR3 has 16 residues. Per germline, CDR1 LNHDA and CDR2 SQIVND (reference sequence). Diagnosis used clinical symptoms, serum thyroxine, TRAb, thyroid ultrasound and orbital computed tomography. RNA served as the template for amplifying TCR beta CDR3 regions. First-round RT-PCR employed HTBI primers, with a second-round multiplex PCR after it. One entry per CDR3 protein, called by TCRdb with MiXCR from the multiplex PCR reads. The sample lists 650,000 to 900,000 distinct CDR3 sequences, roughly 41% occurring once.

The TCR sequence derives from an adult man with Graves' ophthalmopathy. The sequenced sample consisted of peripheral blood. The V gene is TRBV19, the J gene TRBJ1-5, with 7 bases that match TRBD1. CDR3: CASSWVGRGYDQPQHF. The CDR3 DNA is TGTGCCAGTAGCTGGGTTGGCAGGGGGTACGATCAGCCCCAGCATTTT.